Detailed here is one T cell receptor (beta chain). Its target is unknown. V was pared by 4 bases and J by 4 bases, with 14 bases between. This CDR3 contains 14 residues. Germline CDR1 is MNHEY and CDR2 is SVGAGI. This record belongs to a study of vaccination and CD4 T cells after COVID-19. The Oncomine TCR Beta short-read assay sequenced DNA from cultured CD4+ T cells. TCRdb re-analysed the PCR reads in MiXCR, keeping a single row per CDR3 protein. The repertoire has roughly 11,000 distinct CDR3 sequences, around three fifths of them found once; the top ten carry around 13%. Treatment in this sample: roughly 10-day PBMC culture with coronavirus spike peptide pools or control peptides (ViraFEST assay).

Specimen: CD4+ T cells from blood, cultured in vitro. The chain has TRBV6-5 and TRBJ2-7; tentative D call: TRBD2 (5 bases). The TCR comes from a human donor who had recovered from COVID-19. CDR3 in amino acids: CASSLSDSTYEQYF. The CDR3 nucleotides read TGTGCCAGCAGTTTATCGGACTCTACTTACGAGCAGTACTTC.